The clone carrying this T cell receptor (beta chain) has a single count. Its antigen is unknown. This entry is derived from a study of metastatic and nonmetastatic thyroid tumors. On the study more broadly: Comparison of repertoires was carried out across blood and tumor or nodule tissue from malignant and benign thyroid patients. Findings and limits, study-wide: Malignant tumors reportedly showed significantly higher TCR beta diversity than benign nodules in both blood and tumor.

Per the original methods: Across clinicopathological groups, CDR3 differences served as the basis for building a distant-metastasis classifier for papillary thyroid cancer. TCRdb reprocessed the PCR reads via MiXCR. Clone size and V and J calls follow TCRdb, not the original study. Among some 5,100 clones listed, 30% to 45% were seen once. Prior to thyroid surgery, none of the patients had received any treatment. Germline CDR1 reads SGHDT; CDR2 reads YYEEEE. The CDR3 sequence is 13 residues long. Deletions cut 5 bases from V and 6 bases from J, with 9 bases between. Input material: adjacent normal tissue. The chain recombines TRBV5-6 with TRBJ1-6; D possibly corresponds to TRBD1 (5 bases). This TCR came from a female donor with papillary thyroid cancer or a benign thyroid nodule (not recorded which). Some clones in this sample may be carry-over from other donors' samples. As DNA, the CDR3 is TGTGCCAGCAGAAGACAGACTAATTCACCCCTCCACTTT. Translated: CASRRQTNSPLHF. The full variable domain, rest sourced from reference TRBV5-6 and TRBJ1-6, is DAGVTQSPTHLIKTRGQQVTLRCSPKSGHDTVSWYQQALGQGPQFIFQYYEEEERQRGNFPDRFSGHQFPNYSSELNVNALLLGDSALYLCASRRQTNSPLHFGNGTRLTVT.